This entry lists 2 T cell receptor beta chains sequenced from one sample in a study of T cells expressing NK-cell markers. TCRdb reworked the 5' RACE reads into one entry per CDR3 protein, no DNA. The sample is made up of about 440,000 distinct CDR3 sequences, and the top ten hold 7.3% of it. The sequencing input was blood T cells: a sorted CD56 or NKG2C T cell subset, CD4+ or CD8+ T cells, or bulk PBMC T cells (not recorded which). Receptors were obtained from a woman aged 18 to 69 in good health.

The CDR3 protein is CSARTSYQETQYF. This chain uses TRBV20-1 with TRBJ2-5. This CDR3 has 13 residues. Germline V gives CDR1 DFQATT, CDR2 SNEGSKA (reference sequence).

The chain is built from TRBV7-8 and TRBJ2-2; TCRdb indicates TRBD1, and absent DNA this call remains unverified. Germline V gene sequence: CDR1 SGHVS, CDR2 FQNEAQ. The CDR3 totals 15 residues. The CDR3 spells CASSLLGVNTGELFF. The full variable domain, completed using reference TRBV7-8 and TRBJ2-2, is GAGVSQSPRYKVAKRGQDVALRCDPISGHVSLFWYQQALGQGPEFLTYFQNEAQLDKSGLPSDRFFAERPEGSVSTLKIQRTQQEDSAVYLCASSLLGVNTGELFFGEGSRLTVL.